The present entry profiles one T cell receptor beta chain with its context. What it recognizes is unknown. Clones were read by immunoSEQ multiplex PCR, and TCRdb kept only the in-frame ones, dropping some. This sample has about 91,000 clones, with more than 75% found just once. The record originates from a study of OX40 agonist ivuxolimab in advanced cancers. Background on the study: Prior anti-PD-1, anti-PD-L1 or anti-CTLA-4 therapy did not bar entry, and less than 50% had some.

Points from the study as a whole: At 0.1-3.0 mg/kg, partial responders had clonal expansion among the lowest observed. Certain nonresponders additionally had low normalized T-cell clonal expansion. Relative to CD4+, CD8+ T cells held more expanded clones on average.

Germline CDR1 reads MNHEY; CDR2 reads SMNVEV (reference sequence). V shed 3 bases, J shed 8 bases, and the junction held 3 bases outside the gene matches. This CDR3 contains 13 residues. The V call is TRBV27, the J call TRBJ1-2, with 10 bases matching TRBD1. Source: CD4+ or CD8+ T cells sorted from blood, taken in a trial of the OX40 agonist ivuxolimab. This clonotype was obtained from an adult with an advanced solid tumor such as melanoma, head and neck, liver or kidney cancer. The CDR3 coding sequence is TGTGCCAGCAGTTTCCGGGACAGGGGAGGCTACACCTTC. Protein: CASSFRDRGGYTF.